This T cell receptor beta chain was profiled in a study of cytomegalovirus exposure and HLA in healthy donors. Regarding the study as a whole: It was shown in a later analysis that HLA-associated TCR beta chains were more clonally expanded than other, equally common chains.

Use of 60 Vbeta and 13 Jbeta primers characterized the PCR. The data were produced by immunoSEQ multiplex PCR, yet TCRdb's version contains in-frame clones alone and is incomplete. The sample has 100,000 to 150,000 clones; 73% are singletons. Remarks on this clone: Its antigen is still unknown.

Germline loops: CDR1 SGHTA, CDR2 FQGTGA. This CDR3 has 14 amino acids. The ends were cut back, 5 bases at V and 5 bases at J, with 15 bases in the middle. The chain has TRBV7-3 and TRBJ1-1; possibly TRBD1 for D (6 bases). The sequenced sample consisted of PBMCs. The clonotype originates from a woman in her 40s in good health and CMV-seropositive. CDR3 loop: CASSPRGEGTEAFF. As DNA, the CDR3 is TGTGCCAGCAGCCCCAGGGGCGAGGGGACTGAAGCTTTCTTT.